Detailed here is one T cell receptor beta chain. As defined, naive CD8 cells were CD45RO-negative and positively selected for CCR7, with terminally differentiated effector memory CD45RA+ cells excluded. The sample belongs to a study of shared clonotypes between healthy human individuals. Assay runs were performed at deep level. This table comes from immunoSEQ multiplex PCR, and its TCRdb copy is limited to in-frame clones, with some not included. The data hold over 2 million clones, with about 95% observed a single time. The CDR3 length is 16 residues. Germline loops: CDR1 SGDLS, CDR2 YYNGEE. V lost 2 bases, J lost 0 bases, and 14 bases lay in between.

This receptor was taken from a man aged 18 to 29 in good health. The sample comprised naive CD8+ T cells sorted from blood. J is TRBJ1-1 and V is TRBV9; a weak D match, TRBD1 (6 bases). Written as DNA, the CDR3 is TGTGCCAGCAGCGTTTCGAGAGGGGGGCTGAACACTGAAGCTTTCTTT. Protein: CASSVSRGGLNTEAFF. The full variable domain, its missing parts supplied by reference TRBV9 and TRBJ1-1, is DSGVTQTPKHLITATGQRVTLRCSPRSGDLSVYWYQQSLDQGLQFLIQYYNGEERAKGNILERFSAQQFPDLHSELNLSSLELGDSALYFCASSVSRGGLNTEAFFGQGTRLTVV.